This passage covers 20 T cell receptor beta chains from one sample sequenced in a study of blood T cell repertoires in COVID-19 (dated by TCRdb to 2018 to 2020). The library was produced with the immunoSEQ multiplex PCR assay. TCRdb took this table from immuneACCESS and kept in-frame rearrangements with V and J called. Such tables lack part of the clones; where checked against another copy, unresolved V genes explain under half of the gap, and the rest is unexplained. This sample comprises approximately 230,000 clones, 84% of them detected only once. The top ten clonotypes cover less than 20% of the sample. The material sequenced was peripheral blood. The receptor set was obtained from a man under 40 with active or convalescent COVID-19.

V and J are TRBV28 and TRBJ1-2; D gene unclear. The CDR3 loop spans 13 amino acids. V dropped 8 bases and J dropped 4 bases, with 14 bases sitting between them. CDR1 and CDR2 from the germline V gene are MDHEN and SYDVKM. CDR3 sequence: CASGEGSAYGYTF. The DNA for the CDR3 is TGTGCCAGCGGGGAGGGCTCTGCCTATGGCTACACCTTC.

The chain has TRBV4-3 and TRBJ1-2; tentatively, D is TRBD1 (5 bases). The CDR3 runs 13 residues. V shed 0 bases and J shed 8 bases, with 10 bases lying between them. Germline values: CDR1 LGHNA, CDR2 YSLEER. CDR3 sequence (DNA): TGCGCCAGCAGCCAAGAGCGGGGCCGGGGCTACACCTTC. It is translated as CASSQERGRGYTF.

There are a few counts of this clone. V is TRBV6-5 and J is TRBJ2-7; maybe TRBD2 (6 bases). Germline CDR1 and CDR2: MNHEY and SVGAGI. This CDR3 spans 15 amino acids. With 0 bases removed from V and 3 bases from J, the gap between germline ends came to 12 bases. CDR3: CASSYSSAGGYEQYF. CDR3 coding DNA: TGTGCCAGCAGTTACTCCTCAGCGGGCGGCTACGAGCAGTACTTC.

This clone was seen a few times. V gene TRBV6-1 combines with J gene TRBJ1-4; D is unclear. The CDR3 contains 15 residues. Trimming cost V 1 base and J 4 bases, with 10 bases left between them. CDR1 is MNHNS and CDR2 is SASEGT in the germline V gene. The CDR3 spells CASSEELEINEKLFF. The CDR3 DNA is TGTGCCAGCAGTGAAGAGTTGGAGATTAATGAAAAACTGTTTTTT.

The CDR3 bases are TGCAGCGTTGTTGACACCGATGGCTACACCTTC. It codes for CSVVDTDGYTF. V usage is TRBV29-1 and J usage is TRBJ1-2, with D unresolved. This CDR3 spans 11 amino acids. Germline V lookup: CDR1 SQVTM, CDR2 ANQGSEA. V was pared by 4 bases and J by 6 bases, with 9 bases between.

The V gene is TRBV28, the J gene TRBJ1-6, with a possible D match to TRBD1 (5 bases). Germline values: CDR1 MDHEN, CDR2 SYDVKM. The CDR3 is made up of 17 amino acids. V was cut by 5 bases and J by 5 bases, with 19 bases left in between. The CDR3 protein is CASSPSGLSHDNSPLHF. The CDR3 DNA sequence: TGTGCCAGCAGTCCATCGGGACTGTCCCACGATAATTCACCCCTCCACTTT.

This chain connects TRBV19 to TRBJ1-1, with no clear D. CDR1 LNHDA and CDR2 SQIVND come from the germline V gene (reference sequence). V was pared by 5 bases and J by 4 bases, with 5 bases between. The CDR3 runs to 11 residues. CDR3 sequence: CASSEATEAFF. For the CDR3, the DNA is TGTGCCAGTAGTGAGGCCACTGAAGCTTTCTTT.

This clone was observed a few times. The chain couples TRBV4-3 to TRBJ1-5; D not certain. Trimming removed 1 base from V and 7 bases from J, with 17 bases in between. The CDR3 is made up of 16 amino acids. Germline loops: CDR1 LGHNA, CDR2 YSLEER. CDR3 sequence (DNA): TGCGCCAGCAGCCAAGGTATTACGAACGCTGAGCAGCCCCAGCATTTT. It yields the protein CASSQGITNAEQPQHF.

This clone was recorded only once. The chain joins TRBV2 to TRBJ1-5; the D is unclear. The CDR3 totals 14 residues. Germline CDR1 is SNHLY and CDR2 is FYNNEI. V was pared by 2 bases and J by 7 bases, with 12 bases between. Here the CDR3 DNA reads TGTGCCAGCAGTGAAATGGCAGTGGGCCAGCCCCAGCATTTT. The encoded protein is CASSEMAVGQPQHF.

The chain joins TRBV27 to TRBJ1-5; 9 bases are shared with TRBD1. After removal of 6 bases from V and 6 bases from J, the junction contained 6 bases not matched to a gene. This CDR3 contains 14 residues. Germline-derived CDR1 and CDR2 are MNHEY and SMNVEV (reference sequence). The CDR3 region has the DNA TGTGCCAGCAGCCGGACAGGGGACGGTCAGCCCCAGCATTTT. It yields the protein CASSRTGDGQPQHF.

This clone occurred once. The chain carries TRBV11-2 and TRBJ2-1; D possibly corresponds to TRBD1 (5 bases). This CDR3 has 15 amino acids. Trimming took off 3 bases at V and 8 bases at J, with 17 bases between the two ends. CDR1 SGHAT and CDR2 FQNNGV come from the germline V gene. This CDR3 reads CASSFNGRTIDEQFF. CDR3 nucleotide sequence: TGTGCCAGCAGCTTCAATGGGCGGACAATCGATGAGCAGTTCTTC.

This clone was seen only a few times. V is TRBV5-5 and J is TRBJ2-7; possibly TRBD2 for D (6 bases). CDR1 SGHKS and CDR2 YYEKEE come from the germline V gene (reference sequence). This CDR3 contains 15 residues. V dropped 1 base and J dropped 3 bases, with 14 bases sitting between them. Here the CDR3 DNA reads TGTGCCAGCAGCTTGTTGTTTGAGCGGGTCTACGAGCAGTACTTC. Translated: CASSLLFERVYEQYF.

The rearrangement uses TRBV27 and TRBJ2-2, with TRBD2 matching over 14 bases. The length of the CDR3 is 18 residues. Germline V gives CDR1 MNHEY, CDR2 SMNVEV (reference sequence). V shed 6 bases, J shed 1 base, and the junction held 7 bases outside the gene matches. The CDR3 nucleotides are TGTGCCAGCAGCCCCGGGACTAGCGGGGGAGAGAACACCGGGGAGCTGTTTTTT. It yields the protein CASSPGTSGGENTGELFF.

This chain connects TRBV7-8 to TRBJ1-5; TRBD1 might be the D (5 bases). The CDR3 extends over 15 amino acids. V was shortened by 5 bases and J by 7 bases, with 18 bases between the two germline ends. Germline V lookup: CDR1 SGHVS, CDR2 FQNEAQ. CDR3: CASSLADGGNQPQHF. Written as DNA, the CDR3 is TGTGCCAGCAGCCTCGCAGACGGGGGTAACCAGCCCCAGCATTTT.

This CDR3 reads CASSPRGGYTGELFF. DNA of the CDR3: TGTGCCAGCAGCCCCCGAGGCGGATACACCGGGGAGCTGTTTTTT. The chain combines TRBV5-5 with TRBJ2-2; D is unclear. There are 15 residues in the CDR3. Trimming removed 4 bases at V and 3 bases at J, with 13 bases between. From germline, CDR1 is SGHKS and CDR2 YYEKEE (reference sequence). Full variable domain (missing parts from reference TRBV5-5 and TRBJ2-2): DAGVTQSPTHLIKTRGQQVTLRCSPISGHKSVSWYQQVLGQGPQFIFQYYEKEERGRGNFPDRFSARQFPNYSSELNVNALLLGDSALYLCASSPRGGYTGELFFGEGSRLTVL.

V is TRBV6-5 and J is TRBJ1-2, with TRBD1 matching over 7 bases. The CDR3 is 15 residues long. From germline, CDR1 is MNHEY and CDR2 SVGAGI. Losses at the gene ends were 2 bases for V and 4 bases for J; bases not matched to a gene: 7. CDR3 sequence: CASSYAAWTGYGYTF. In nucleotides, the CDR3 is TGTGCCAGCAGTTACGCCGCCTGGACAGGCTATGGCTACACCTTC.

CDR3 region: CASSLGGDTEAFF. The CDR3, as DNA: TGTGCCAGCAGTTTAGGAGGAGACACTGAAGCTTTCTTT. J is TRBJ1-1 and V is TRBV27, with D uncertain. V was pared by 2 bases and J by 3 bases, with 7 bases between. This CDR3 is built from 13 residues. The V gene's germline CDR1 is MNHEY and CDR2 SMNVEV (reference sequence).

The chain carries TRBV7-9 and TRBJ1-1, with D tentatively TRBD1 (6 bases). Per the germline V gene, CDR1 is SEHNR and CDR2 is FQNEAQ (reference sequence). The CDR3 sequence is 14 residues long. Trimming removed 5 bases from V and 0 bases from J, with 10 bases in between. The CDR3 DNA follows: TGTGCCAGCAGCCAACAGGGCTTGAACACTGAAGCTTTCTTT. Translation gives CASSQQGLNTEAFF.

V gene TRBV9 combines with J gene TRBJ2-3; possible D gene TRBD2, 5 bases. Germline assignment: CDR1 SGDLS and CDR2 YYNGEE. The CDR3 contains 14 residues. Between the trimmed V and J ends, which lost 3 bases and 4 bases, there was a span of 12 bases. The CDR3 region has the DNA TGTGCCAGCAGCGCCGTAACTAGAGCAGATACGCAGTATTTT. This gives the protein CASSAVTRADTQYF.

V and J are TRBV9 and TRBJ2-3; 8 bases map to TRBD1. This CDR3 spans 16 amino acids. Germline lookup yields CDR1 SGDLS and CDR2 YYNGEE. The V segment lost 4 bases and the J segment 1 base; nucleotides outside the gene matches: 8. The DNA of the CDR3 is TGTGCCAGCAGCCCGACAGGGGAGTACGGCACAGATACGCAGTATTTT. Translating it yields CASSPTGEYGTDTQYF.